These 10 T cell receptor beta chains originate from one sample sequenced in a study of CD8 T cells in ankylosing spondylitis. Study results and caveats: Blood of patients with ankylosing spondylitis appeared to be characterized by a TCR beta motif of several highly homologous variants.

TCRdb re-analysed the 5' RACE reads in MiXCR, keeping a single row per CDR3 protein. The sample includes around 450,000 distinct CDR3 sequences, roughly 26% seen only once; the top ten take 0.89%. The antigens these receptors bind are not known. Sequenced input: blood, either unsorted or a sorted T cell fraction (not recorded which). Source of these receptors: a male donor with ankylosing spondylitis.

V is TRBV7-2 and J is TRBJ2-1; possible D gene TRBD1, 6 bases. The length of the CDR3 is 15 residues. V was pared by 2 bases and J by 1 base, with 9 bases between. The germline CDR1 and CDR2 sequences are SGHTA and FQGNSA. CDR3 residues: CASSLRQDSYNEQFF. As DNA, the CDR3 is TGTGCCAGCAGCTTACGACAGGATTCCTACAATGAGCAGTTCTTC. Variable domain in full (rest from reference TRBV7-2 and TRBJ2-1): GAGVSQSPSNKVTEKGKDVELRCDPISGHTALYWYRQSLGQGLEFLIYFQGNSAPDKSGLPSDRFSAERTGGSVSTLTIQRTQQEDSAVYLCASSLRQDSYNEQFFGPGTRLTVL.

This clonotype was seen once. V and J are TRBV6-6 and TRBJ2-4; 13 nucleotides align to TRBD2. V lost 5 bases, J lost 12 bases, and 4 bases stayed unmatched. Germline V lookup: CDR1 MNHNY, CDR2 SVGAGI (reference sequence). The CDR3 loop spans 13 amino acids. The CDR3 DNA reads as TGTGCCAGCAGTACAGGACTAGCGGGAGCTCAGTACTTC. This gives the protein CASSTGLAGAQYF.

The chain employs TRBV5-1 and TRBJ2-5; D is unresolved. Germline loops: CDR1 SGHRS, CDR2 YFSETQ. The ends were cut back, 0 bases at V and 3 bases at J, with 12 bases in the middle. The CDR3 runs to 15 residues. The CDR3 region is CASSLASTSEETQYF. The CDR3 DNA reads as TGCGCCAGCAGCTTGGCCAGCACATCCGAAGAGACCCAGTACTTC.

The gene calls are TRBV10-2 and TRBJ1-5; D is possibly TRBD1 (6 bases). From germline, CDR1 is WSHSY and CDR2 SAAADI. This CDR3 is built from 14 residues. V lost 3 bases and J 8 bases, leaving 14 bases between the germline ends. The CDR3 here is CASSDRGGREPQHF. The CDR3 bases are TGCGCCAGCAGTGATAGGGGGGGCCGGGAGCCCCAGCATTTT.

In its sample, this clonotype was seen many times. The genes are TRBV18 and TRBJ2-7; no definite D call. Trimming pared 2 bases from V and 1 base from J, leaving 3 bases between. The length of the CDR3 is 12 residues. Looked up from germline, CDR1 is KGHSH and CDR2 is LQKENI. The CDR3 DNA is TGTGCCAGCTCACCAGGGTCCTACGAGCAGTACGTC. Amino acid sequence: CASSPGSYEQYV.

This clonotype was seen a handful of times. The rearrangement joins TRBV30 to TRBJ1-5; no definite D call. This CDR3 is built from 14 residues. CDR1 is GTSNPN and CDR2 is SVGIG in the germline V gene (reference sequence). The V end was cut by 0 bases, the J end by 2 bases, with 8 bases between. CDR3 nucleotides: TGTGCCTGGAGTGTACTCGGCGGCAATCAGCCCCAGCATTTT. It translates to CAWSVLGGNQPQHF. Variable domain in full (rest from reference TRBV30 and TRBJ1-5): SQTIHQWPATLVQPVGSPLSLECTVEGTSNPNLYWYRQAAGRGLQLLFYSVGIGQISSEVPQNLSASRPQDRQFILSSKKLLLSDSGFYLCAWSVLGGNQPQHFGDGTRLSIL.

The chain recombines TRBV20-1 with TRBJ2-7; D is possibly TRBD2 (6 bases). This CDR3 comprises 13 residues. Germline V gives CDR1 DFQATT, CDR2 SNEGSKA (reference sequence). The V and J ends lost 0 bases and 6 bases respectively, with 12 bases between them. Here the CDR3 DNA reads TGCAGTGCTAGAGATTCGGTGGGAGGCGAGCAGTACGTC. Residues: CSARDSVGGEQYV.

This clonotype was observed a handful of times. The chain has TRBV5-1 and TRBJ2-3; D is perhaps TRBD2 (6 bases). V lost 0 bases to trimming and J lost 2 bases, with 13 bases between them. CDR1 and CDR2 from the germline V gene are SGHRS and YFSETQ. CDR3 size: 16 residues. CDR3 nucleotides: TGCGCCAGCAGCTTGGATTGGGCGGGAATCACAGATACGCAGTATTTT. Translating it yields CASSLDWAGITDTQYF.

This chain joins TRBV2 and TRBJ2-7; 9 bases fit TRBD2. V was pared by 2 bases and J by 7 bases, with 9 bases of the junction left unmatched. From germline, CDR1 is SNHLY and CDR2 FYNNEI. This CDR3 has 15 residues. CDR3: CASSESLAGLLEQYF. CDR3 sequence (DNA): TGTGCCAGCAGTGAATCTCTAGCGGGGTTATTGGAGCAGTACTTC.

This clonotype was counted a few times. CDR3 nucleotides: TGTGCCAGCAGACCCTTCGCAGTCACCGGGGAGCTGTTTTTT. Its translation is CASRPFAVTGELFF. The chain recombines TRBV12-3 or TRBV12-4 with TRBJ2-2; D unclear. The CDR3 sequence is 14 residues long. V lost 6 bases to trimming and J lost 4 bases, with 12 bases between them.